A single sample is the source of the 14 T cell receptor beta chains below, sequenced in a study of T cell responses to AZD1222 COVID-19 vaccine. Here immunoSEQ multiplex PCR was the method, and the copy in TCRdb shows in-frame clones only, minus some. Found here are about 130,000 clones, 88% of them singletons; the top ten hold under 9%. The source material was peripheral blood, sampled on day 0 of AZD1222 vaccination. All receptors derive from an adult in good health.

The chain carries TRBV18 and TRBJ1-5, with TRBD1 as a possible D gene (6 bases). In germline, CDR1 is KGHSH, CDR2 LQKENI. The CDR3 is 15 residues long. V lost 6 bases, J lost 1 base, and 13 bases lay in between. This CDR3 is CASSRGTGSNQPQHF. The CDR3 region has the DNA TGTGCCAGCTCGAGGGGGACCGGGAGCAATCAGCCCCAGCATTTT.

This clone was seen a few times. The chain has TRBV2 and TRBJ2-7; either TRBD1 or TRBD2 may supply D (5 bases each). Germline CDR1 SNHLY, CDR2 FYNNEI. V lost 8 bases to trimming and J lost 4 bases, with 12 bases between them. The CDR3 has 12 amino acids. The CDR3 spells CASGGDGYEQYF. The CDR3 DNA reads as TGTGCCAGCGGGGGAGACGGGTACGAGCAGTACTTC.

This rearrangement joins TRBV6-2 or TRBV6-3 to TRBJ2-7; D unresolved. The CDR3 is 13 amino acids. V was shortened by 1 base and J by 7 bases, with 11 bases between the two germline ends. Per germline, CDR1 MNHEY and CDR2 SVGEGT. CDR3 protein: CASSYFAKEEQYF. The CDR3 DNA is TGTGCCAGCAGTTACTTCGCGAAGGAGGAGCAGTACTTC.

This rearrangement joins TRBV27 to TRBJ1-4; D might be TRBD1 (5 bases). This CDR3 has 14 residues. Trimming cost V 6 bases and J 4 bases, with 12 bases left between them. Germline CDR1 and CDR2: MNHEY and SMNVEV (reference sequence). In DNA, the CDR3 is TGTGCCAGCAGCCAGGGACGGAGTAATGAAAAACTGTTTTTT. Translating gives CASSQGRSNEKLFF. Based on the CDR3 plus reference TRBV27 and TRBJ1-4, the full variable domain is EAQVTQNPRYLITVTGKKLTVTCSQNMNHEYMSWYRQDPGLGLRQIYYSMNVEVTDKGDVPEGYKVSRKEKRNFPLILESPSPNQTSLYFCASSQGRSNEKLFFGSGTQLSVL.

This sequence joins TRBV5-1 and TRBJ2-7, with TRBD2 identical over 7 bases. CDR3 length equals 14 residues. Germline V gene sequence: CDR1 SGHRS, CDR2 YFSETQ. With 3 bases clipped from V and 2 bases from J, the junction kept 5 bases outside the gene matches. Written as DNA, the CDR3 is TGCGCCAGCAGCTCAGCGGGACCAACCTACGAGCAGTACTTC. It encodes CASSSAGPTYEQYF.

On this clone: Other nucleotide sequences from this sample produce the same CDR3. This chain links TRBV5-1 with TRBJ2-3; D gene unclear. V lost 2 bases, J lost 3 bases, and 1 base lay in between. Germline V gene lookup returns CDR1 SGHRS and CDR2 YFSETQ. The CDR3 extends over 11 amino acids. CDR3 bases: TGCGCCAGCAGCTTTACAGATACGCAGTATTTT. Translating gives CASSFTDTQYF.

This chain uses TRBV28 with TRBJ1-5; TRBD1 matches 7 bases. V trimming: 6 bases; J trimming: 6 bases; junction bases outside the gene matches: 8. CDR3 length equals 14 residues. In germline, CDR1 is MDHEN, CDR2 SYDVKM. As DNA, the CDR3 is TGTGCCAGCAGCAACACAGGGGCAATTCAGCCCCAGCATTTT. Amino acids: CASSNTGAIQPQHF.

The V call is TRBV5-6, the J call TRBJ1-6; 9 positions match TRBD1. Germline CDR1 reads SGHDT; CDR2 reads YYEEEE. This CDR3 comprises 16 residues. The J segment lost 14 bases and the V segment lost 4 bases, leaving 16 bases of the junction unmatched. The CDR3 DNA reads as TGTGCCAGCAGCCCGGACTCTGGGACAGGGAATCGTGCCCTCCACTTT. This translates into CASSPDSGTGNRALHF.

V is TRBV7-8 and J is TRBJ1-1, with TRBD1 matching over 8 bases. V shed 5 bases, J shed 5 bases, and the junction held 10 bases outside the gene matches. Germline lookup yields CDR1 SGHVS and CDR2 FQNEAQ. The CDR3 covers 15 residues. The CDR3 spells CASSPQGALGTEAFF. The CDR3 nucleotides read TGTGCCAGCAGCCCGCAGGGGGCGCTGGGTACTGAAGCTTTCTTT.

This clone appeared a few times. The chain employs TRBV3-1 (or the pseudogene TRBV3-2) and TRBJ1-6; D remains unclear. Deletions cut 3 bases from V and 15 bases from J, with 12 bases between. Germline V lookup: CDR1 LGHDT, CDR2 YNNKEL (reference sequence). This CDR3 contains 12 residues. Here the CDR3 reads CASSHGQSHLHF. The CDR3 DNA is TGTGCCAGCAGCCACGGTCAATCTCACCTCCACTTT.

The chain employs TRBV2 and TRBJ2-7; no clear D. V shed 8 bases and J shed 4 bases, with 24 bases lying between them. The CDR3 consists of 16 residues. The V gene's germline CDR1 is SNHLY and CDR2 FYNNEI. The CDR3 DNA sequence: TGTGCCAGCGTCCCTCATGTACAGTTGGCTAGGTACGAGCAGTACTTC. It translates to CASVPHVQLARYEQYF.

The CDR3 DNA sequence: TGTGCCAGCAGTTTAAAGGGGTCTAATCCGAGACACGAGCAGTACTTC. Translated: CASSLKGSNPRHEQYF. J is TRBJ2-7 and V is TRBV27; D is perhaps TRBD1 (5 bases). Per germline, CDR1 MNHEY and CDR2 SMNVEV (reference sequence). V was pared by 2 bases and J by 5 bases, with 19 bases between. CDR3 size: 16 residues.

The count of this clone is one. This sequence joins TRBV6-1 and TRBJ1-5; D perhaps matches TRBD1 (6 bases). This CDR3 contains 14 residues. Trimming stripped 2 bases from V and 7 bases from J, with 12 bases between. CDR1 is MNHNS, CDR2 SASEGT, per germline. CDR3 coding DNA: TGTGCCAGCAGTGAAACAGGGTATCGACAGCCCCAGCATTTT. This encodes CASSETGYRQPQHF.

This chain connects TRBV5-8 to TRBJ1-2; D call uncertain. Germline values: CDR1 SGHTS, CDR2 YDEGEE. The CDR3 spans 15 residues. The V end lost 4 bases, the J end lost 6 bases, and 19 bases lay between the germline ends. The CDR3 loop is CASSLHWRRTNGYTF. The CDR3 coding sequence is TGTGCCAGCAGCCTCCACTGGCGAAGGACTAATGGCTACACCTTC.